This TCR beta chain was captured by sequencing in a study of control samples from healthy donors and cancer patients. CDR1 SQVTM and CDR2 ANQGSEA come from the germline V gene. This CDR3 comprises 11 residues. Trimming cost V 4 bases and J 3 bases, with 3 bases left between them. Repertoires were generated with immunoSEQ multiplex PCR, while TCRdb's copy carries only in-frame clones and drops some. This sample has under 75,000 clones, with roughly nine tenths found just once. About this clone itself: This same CDR3 is encoded by further DNA sequences in the sample.

The TCR sequence derives from a woman between 45 and 60 years old with colorectal cancer. The chain joins TRBV29-1 to TRBJ2-2; no reliable D call. The sample taken for sequencing was PBMCs. The CDR3, as DNA: TGCAGCGTTGCAGACACCGGGGAGCTGTTTTTT. Protein: CSVADTGELFF.